Shown below are 26 T cell receptor beta chains from a single sample sequenced in a study of beta chain features in type 1 diabetes. Study findings and constraints: In every one of the four CD4+ subsets, TCRB CDR3s were moderately but significantly shorter in Type 1 diabetes patients.

Investigators reverse transcribed all isolated RNA, so they sequenced expressed TCRB transcripts. The repertoire was sequenced with immunoSEQ multiplex PCR; TCRdb's copy has only in-frame clones and lacks some. Of some 240,000 clones in the sample, under 20% were seen once. These receptors have no known antigen. Sequences were obtained from naive CD4+ T cells from blood. The receptors were sampled from a man younger than 40 with type 1 diabetes.

This clone was seen only a few times. The chain has TRBV13 and TRBJ2-7, with a weak D call TRBD1 (6 bases). Per the germline V gene, CDR1 is PRHDT and CDR2 is FYEKMQ (reference sequence). The CDR3 length is 14 residues. V lost 0 bases, J lost 3 bases, and 9 bases lay in between. The CDR3, as DNA: TGTGCCAGCAGCTTAGGGACACAGGGCTACGAGCAGTACTTC. Translated: CASSLGTQGYEQYF.

The rearrangement joins TRBV28 to TRBJ2-5; D may correspond to TRBD1 or TRBD2 (5 bases each). The CDR3 runs to 14 residues. CDR1 is MDHEN and CDR2 is SYDVKM in the germline V gene. Trimming removed 6 bases from V and 7 bases from J, with 18 bases in between. Written as DNA, the CDR3 is TGTGCCAGCAGGGATGACGGGGCCTCTCGGACCCAGTACTTC. Translated: CASRDDGASRTQYF. The whole variable domain, remainder taken from reference TRBV28 and TRBJ2-5, is DVKVTQSSRYLVKRTGEKVFLECVQDMDHENMFWYRQDPGLGLRLIYFSYDVKMKEKGDIPEGYSVSREKKERFSLILESASTNQTSMYLCASRDDGASRTQYFGPGTRLLVL.

The table lists this clone with a few counts. For the CDR3, the DNA is TGTGCCATCAGAGGGACTAGCGGGTACAATGAGCAGTTCTTC. This encodes CAIRGTSGYNEQFF. The V and J genes are TRBV10-3 and TRBJ2-1; TRBD2 aligns across 12 bases. The CDR3 has 14 amino acids. The V segment lost 6 bases and the J segment 4 bases; nucleotides outside the gene matches: 1. In germline, CDR1 is ENHRY, CDR2 SYGVKD.

The chain combines TRBV18 with TRBJ1-3; TRBD1 matches 7 bases. Germline V gene sequence: CDR1 KGHSH, CDR2 LQKENI. The CDR3 length is 14 residues. V shed 4 bases, J shed 2 bases, and the junction held 2 bases outside the gene matches. The CDR3: CASSRGTAGNTIYF. The CDR3 nucleotides are TGTGCCAGCTCACGGGGGACAGCTGGAAACACCATATATTTT. The full variable domain, in which reference TRBV18 and TRBJ1-3 provide the parts outside the CDR3, is NAGVMQNPRHLVRRRGQEARLRCSPMKGHSHVYWYRQLPEEGLKFMVYLQKENIIDESGMPKERFSAEFPKEGPSILRIQQVVRGDSAAYFCASSRGTAGNTIYFGEGSWLTVV.

This clone turned up a few times. This chain links TRBV10-3 with TRBJ2-7, with a possible D match to TRBD1 (5 bases). In germline, CDR1 is ENHRY, CDR2 SYGVKD. CDR3 length: 12 residues. The V and J ends lost 4 bases and 4 bases respectively, with 8 bases between them. This CDR3 reads CAISGQGYEQYF. The CDR3 nucleotides read TGTGCCATCAGTGGCCAGGGTTACGAGCAGTACTTC.

This clone was picked up a small number of times. The chain links TRBV29-1 to TRBJ2-7; TRBD1 might be the D (6 bases). The germline V gene has CDR1 SQVTM and CDR2 ANQGSEA. CDR3 size: 14 residues. V lost 4 bases and J lost 5, with 18 bases in between. CDR3 coding DNA: TGCAGCGTTGGAGGGACACCACTGGGGGACGAGCAGTACTTC. Protein product: CSVGGTPLGDEQYF.

The chain has TRBV13 and TRBJ2-7, with no clear D. The CDR3 consists of 11 residues. Germline lookup yields CDR1 PRHDT and CDR2 FYEKMQ (reference sequence). V lost 6 bases, J lost 3 bases, and 6 bases lay in between. CDR3 DNA sequence: TGTGCCAGCAGTGAAAGCTACGAGCAGTACTTC. Encoded protein: CASSESYEQYF.

The rearrangement joins TRBV2 to TRBJ2-5, with no clear D. The germline CDR1 and CDR2 sequences are SNHLY and FYNNEI. Trimming pared 6 bases from V and 7 bases from J, leaving 15 bases between. CDR3 size: 13 residues. CDR3 sequence reads: CASRDGSSLTQYF. In nucleotides, the CDR3 is TGTGCCAGCAGGGACGGCTCCAGTTTGACCCAGTACTTC.

J is TRBJ2-5 and V is TRBV10-3; D unresolved. The CDR3 loop spans 11 amino acids. V was pared by 8 bases and J by 0 bases, with 4 bases between. CDR1 is ENHRY and CDR2 is SYGVKD in the germline V gene. CDR3 sequence reads: CAIANQETQYF. The CDR3 coding sequence is TGTGCCATCGCCAACCAAGAGACCCAGTACTTC.

The V and J genes are TRBV7-3 and TRBJ2-2; TRBD1 is a possible D gene (6 bases). This CDR3 is 15 amino acids long. Between the trimmed V and J ends, which lost 5 bases and 3 bases, there was a span of 13 bases. Germline V gene lookup returns CDR1 SGHTA and CDR2 FQGTGA. The CDR3 bases are TGTGCCAGCAGCCGAACAGGGTCCTACACCGGGGAGCTGTTTTTT. This gives the protein CASSRTGSYTGELFF.

This chain links TRBV7-9 with TRBJ2-1; 10 nucleotides match TRBD1. The CDR3 is 15 amino acids. CDR1 is SEHNR, CDR2 FQNEAQ, per germline (reference sequence). The V segment lost 5 bases and the J segment 5 bases; nucleotides outside the gene matches: 6. The CDR3 protein is CASSGGTGVNNEQFF. Here the CDR3 DNA reads TGTGCCAGCAGCGGCGGGACAGGGGTCAACAATGAGCAGTTCTTC.

This rearrangement joins TRBV18 to TRBJ1-1; D remains unclear. Germline V gene data show CDR1 as KGHSH and CDR2 as LQKENI. Between the trimmed V and J ends, which lost 3 bases and 4 bases, there was a span of 15 bases. This CDR3 spans 15 amino acids. The CDR3 is CASSPNLGVGTEAFF. The DNA for the CDR3 is TGTGCCAGCTCACCTAACCTAGGAGTTGGCACTGAAGCTTTCTTT. Variable domain in full (rest from reference TRBV18 and TRBJ1-1): NAGVMQNPRHLVRRRGQEARLRCSPMKGHSHVYWYRQLPEEGLKFMVYLQKENIIDESGMPKERFSAEFPKEGPSILRIQQVVRGDSAAYFCASSPNLGVGTEAFFGQGTRLTVV.

This rearrangement joins TRBV30 to TRBJ2-3, with 7 positions matching TRBD1. The CDR3 is made up of 13 amino acids. Germline V gene sequence: CDR1 GTSNPN, CDR2 SVGIG (reference sequence). The trim removed 4 bases at V and 5 bases at J, leaving 6 bases unmatched. The DNA of the CDR3 is TGTGCCTGGACAGGGGGAAATTTAGATACGCAGTATTTT. Translation gives CAWTGGNLDTQYF. Combining the CDR3 with reference TRBV30 and TRBJ2-3 gives the whole variable domain SQTIHQWPATLVQPVGSPLSLECTVEGTSNPNLYWYRQAAGRGLQLLFYSVGIGQISSEVPQNLSASRPQDRQFILSSKKLLLSDSGFYLCAWTGGNLDTQYFGPGTRLTVL.

This rearrangement joins TRBV7-3 to TRBJ2-5; 10 bases agree with TRBD2. The CDR3 runs 15 residues. Germline CDR1 reads SGHTA; CDR2 reads FQGTGA. Unmatched junction bases numbered 11, after V lost 5 bases and J lost 8 bases. As DNA, the CDR3 is TGTGCCAGCAGCCCTCAAAGCGGGAGGGTTGAAACCCAGTACTTC. Its protein is CASSPQSGRVETQYF.

This chain connects TRBV4-1 to TRBJ2-3, with TRBD2 as a possible D gene (6 bases). From germline, CDR1 is MGHRA and CDR2 YSYEKL. This CDR3 has 15 amino acids. V was pared by 4 bases and J by 3 bases, with 14 bases between. The CDR3 DNA is TGCGCCAGCAGCCTAACGGGCGGAGGGACAGATACGCAGTATTTT. Translating it yields CASSLTGGGTDTQYF.

This clone was observed a few times. The junction shows a germline mismatch at one end, possibly a read error. J is TRBJ2-1 and V is TRBV7-2, with D possibly called TRBD1 or TRBD2 (5 bases each). This CDR3 is built from 13 residues. Germline loops: CDR1 SGHTA, CDR2 FQGNSA. CDR3 loop: CASSLDRGHEQFF. Here the CDR3 DNA reads TGTGCCAGCAGTTTAGACCGGGGACATGAGCAGTTCTTC.

Here the CDR3 DNA reads TGTGCCAGCAGCGTAGGACGGACTAGCGGGAGCACAGATACGCAGTATTTT. Its translation: CASSVGRTSGSTDTQYF. V and J are TRBV9 and TRBJ2-3; 11 bases map to TRBD2. Germline V CDR1 and CDR2: SGDLS, YYNGEE. CDR3 size: 17 residues. The trim removed 0 bases at V and 0 bases at J, leaving 3 bases unmatched.

This sequence joins TRBV29-1 and TRBJ1-4, with a possible D match to TRBD1 (5 bases). From germline, CDR1 is SQVTM and CDR2 ANQGSEA. The CDR3 spans 13 residues. Trimming removed 5 bases from V and 2 bases from J, with 9 bases in between. CDR3 DNA: TGCAGCGTTTCGACAGATACTAATGAAAAACTGTTTTTT. Residues: CSVSTDTNEKLFF.

Written as DNA, the CDR3 is TGTGCCAGCAGTGAGGTATCAGGGAGACCTGGGGCCAACGTCCTGACTTTC. This codes for CASSEVSGRPGANVLTF. The chain carries TRBV25-1 and TRBJ2-6, with D perhaps matching TRBD1 or TRBD2 (5 bases each). Germline V lookup: CDR1 MGHDK, CDR2 SYGVNS. The V gene lost 3 bases and the J gene lost 2 bases, with 14 bases spanning the gap. The CDR3 totals 17 residues.

This clone was found a few times. The J gene is TRBJ2-1, the V gene TRBV29-1, with D possibly matching TRBD1 (6 bases). Germline V lookup: CDR1 SQVTM, CDR2 ANQGSEA. The CDR3 length is 14 residues. V lost 5 bases and J lost 5, with 16 bases in between. The CDR3 region is CSVRGLGAHNEQFF. For the CDR3, the DNA is TGCAGCGTTCGAGGTTTGGGGGCCCACAATGAGCAGTTCTTC.

This clone appeared a single time. The rearrangement links TRBV28 to TRBJ2-7; 8 bases agree with TRBD2. The CDR3 runs to 14 residues. Germline V gives CDR1 MDHEN, CDR2 SYDVKM. V lost 7 bases and J lost 2; bases outside the gene matches: 7. Here the CDR3 reads CASKTPGGAYEQYF. CDR3 bases: TGTGCCAGCAAAACTCCCGGGGGGGCCTACGAGCAGTACTTC.

The chain combines TRBV30 with TRBJ1-4; D unresolved. V was shortened by 2 bases and J by 8 bases, with 6 bases between the two germline ends. The germline CDR1 and CDR2 sequences are GTSNPN and SVGIG (reference sequence). This CDR3 spans 11 amino acids. The CDR3 DNA reads TGTGCCTGGAGTTCAGAAGAAAAACTGTTTTTT. This gives the protein CAWSSEEKLFF.

This chain uses TRBV6-6 with TRBJ2-6, with D unresolved. Between the trimmed V and J ends, which lost 5 bases and 2 bases, there was a span of 13 bases. CDR1 MNHNY and CDR2 SVGAGI come from the germline V gene (reference sequence). The CDR3 length is 16 residues. CDR3 region: CASSKQPSTGANVLTF. The CDR3 bases are TGTGCCAGCAGTAAACAGCCGAGCACTGGGGCCAACGTCCTGACTTTC.

The V gene is TRBV25-1, the J gene TRBJ2-3; possibly TRBD2 for D (5 bases). In germline, CDR1 is MGHDK, CDR2 SYGVNS. Between the trimmed V and J ends, which lost 3 bases and 4 bases, there was a span of 8 bases. The CDR3 has 13 residues. As DNA, the CDR3 is TGTGCCAGCAGTGATGCGAGGGCAGATACGCAGTATTTT. It translates to CASSDARADTQYF.

This clone has only a few counts. The chain recombines TRBV7-2 with TRBJ2-7; 10 nucleotides agree with TRBD1. The germline gives CDR1 SGHTA, CDR2 FQGNSA. The CDR3 length is 15 residues. The V gene end was trimmed by 5 bases and the J gene end by 1 base; junction bases not matched to a gene: 5. The CDR3 region has the DNA TGTGCCAGCAGCGACAGGGGGCCGCTTTCCTACGAGCAGTACTTC. Translation: CASSDRGPLSYEQYF.

The sample holds a few counts of this clone. The chain carries TRBV7-3 and TRBJ2-5; 7 bases are a match to TRBD2. The CDR3 sequence is 16 residues long. Germline values: CDR1 SGHTA, CDR2 FQGTGA. The J segment lost 2 bases and the V segment lost 3 bases, leaving 9 bases of the junction unmatched. The CDR3 DNA reads TGTGCCAGCAGCTTCGGGAGCGGGGTTCTACAAGAGACCCAGTACTTC. It specifies CASSFGSGVLQETQYF. The variable domain in full, with the rest retrieved from reference TRBV7-3 and TRBJ2-5, is GAGVSQTPSNKVTEKGKYVELRCDPISGHTALYWYRQSLGQGPEFLIYFQGTGAADDSGLPNDRFFAVRPEGSVSTLKIQRTERGDSAVYLCASSFGSGVLQETQYFGPGTRLLVL.